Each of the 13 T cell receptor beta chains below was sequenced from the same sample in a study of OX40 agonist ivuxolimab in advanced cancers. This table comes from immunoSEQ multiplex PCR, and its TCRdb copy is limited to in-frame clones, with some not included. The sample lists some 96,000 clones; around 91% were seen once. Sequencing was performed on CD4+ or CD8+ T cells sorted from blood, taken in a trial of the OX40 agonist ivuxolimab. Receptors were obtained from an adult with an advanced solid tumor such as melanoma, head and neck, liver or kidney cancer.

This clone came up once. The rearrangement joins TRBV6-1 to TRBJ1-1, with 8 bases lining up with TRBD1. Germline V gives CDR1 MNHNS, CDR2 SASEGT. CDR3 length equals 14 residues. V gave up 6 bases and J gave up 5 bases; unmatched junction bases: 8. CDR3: CASSTGGGGTEAFF. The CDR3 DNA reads TGTGCCAGCAGCACAGGGGGGGGCGGTACTGAAGCTTTCTTT.

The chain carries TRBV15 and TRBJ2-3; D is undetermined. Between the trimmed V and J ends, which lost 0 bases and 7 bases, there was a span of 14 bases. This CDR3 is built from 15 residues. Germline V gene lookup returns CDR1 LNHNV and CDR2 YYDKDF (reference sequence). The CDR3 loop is CATSRERAEVNTQYF. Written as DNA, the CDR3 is TGTGCCACCAGCAGAGAAAGGGCCGAGGTAAATACGCAGTATTTT.

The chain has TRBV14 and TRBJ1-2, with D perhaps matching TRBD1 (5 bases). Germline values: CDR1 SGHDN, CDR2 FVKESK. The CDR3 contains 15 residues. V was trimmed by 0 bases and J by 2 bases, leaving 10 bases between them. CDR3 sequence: CASSQDLDRNYGYTF. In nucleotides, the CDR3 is TGTGCCAGCAGCCAAGATCTCGACAGAAACTATGGCTACACCTTC.

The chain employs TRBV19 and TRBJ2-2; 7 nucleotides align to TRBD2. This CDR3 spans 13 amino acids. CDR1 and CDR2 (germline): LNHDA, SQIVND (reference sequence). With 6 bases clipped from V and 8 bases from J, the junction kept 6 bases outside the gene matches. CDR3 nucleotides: TGTGCCAGTAGCCCAAGCGGGACGGGGGAGCTGTTTTTT. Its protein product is CASSPSGTGELFF. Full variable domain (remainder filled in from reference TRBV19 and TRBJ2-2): DGGITQSPKYLFRKEGQNVTLSCEQNLNHDAMYWYRQDPGQGLRLIYYSQIVNDFQKGDIAEGYSVSREKKESFPLTVTSAQKNPTAFYLCASSPSGTGELFFGEGSRLTVL.

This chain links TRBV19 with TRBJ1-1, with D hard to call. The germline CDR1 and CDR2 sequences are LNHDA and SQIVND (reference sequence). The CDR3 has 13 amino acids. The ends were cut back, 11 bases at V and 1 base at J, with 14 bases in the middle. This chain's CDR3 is CAAKRHPNTEAFF. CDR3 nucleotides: TGTGCCGCCAAAAGACACCCGAACACTGAAGCTTTCTTT.

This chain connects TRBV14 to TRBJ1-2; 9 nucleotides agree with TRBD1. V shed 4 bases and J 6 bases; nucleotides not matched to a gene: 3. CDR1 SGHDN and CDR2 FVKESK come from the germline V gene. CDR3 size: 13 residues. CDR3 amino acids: CASSPRQGDGYTF. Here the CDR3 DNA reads TGTGCCAGCAGCCCGAGACAGGGGGATGGCTACACCTTC.

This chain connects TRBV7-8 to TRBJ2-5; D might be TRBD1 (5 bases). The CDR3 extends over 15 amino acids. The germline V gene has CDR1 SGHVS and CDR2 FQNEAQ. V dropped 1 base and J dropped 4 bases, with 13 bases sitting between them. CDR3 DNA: TGTGCCAGCAGCTTAGAGGGGTGGGGCCGAGAGACCCAGTACTTC. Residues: CASSLEGWGRETQYF.

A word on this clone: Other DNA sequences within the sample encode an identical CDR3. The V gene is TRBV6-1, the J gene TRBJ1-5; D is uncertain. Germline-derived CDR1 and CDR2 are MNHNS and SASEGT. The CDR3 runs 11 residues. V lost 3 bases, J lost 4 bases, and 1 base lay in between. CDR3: CASSENQPQHF. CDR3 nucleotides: TGTGCCAGCAGTGAGAATCAGCCCCAGCATTTT.

CDR3 amino acids: CASSRTRVDRTDTQYF. The CDR3 region has the DNA TGTGCCAGCAGCCGAACGCGGGTAGACAGAACAGATACGCAGTATTTT. The chain joins TRBV27 to TRBJ2-3; D tentatively reads TRBD1 or TRBD2 (5 bases each). The CDR3 contains 16 residues. CDR1 and CDR2 (germline): MNHEY, SMNVEV (reference sequence). With 6 bases removed from V and 3 bases from J, the gap between germline ends came to 19 bases.

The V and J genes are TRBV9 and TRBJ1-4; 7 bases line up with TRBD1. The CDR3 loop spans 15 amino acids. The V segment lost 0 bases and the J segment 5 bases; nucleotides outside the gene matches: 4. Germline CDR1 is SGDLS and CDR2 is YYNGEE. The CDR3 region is CASSVGDSRNEKLFF. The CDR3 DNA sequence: TGTGCCAGCAGCGTAGGGGACAGTAGGAATGAAAAACTGTTTTTT.

The CDR3 spells CASTTPPYEQYF. In DNA, the CDR3 is TGTGCCAGTACGACGCCTCCCTACGAGCAGTACTTC. V gene TRBV19 combines with J gene TRBJ2-7; D unclear. The CDR3 is made up of 12 amino acids. The V end lost 7 bases, the J end lost 2 bases, and 9 bases lay between the germline ends. Germline CDR1 reads LNHDA; CDR2 reads SQIVND (reference sequence).

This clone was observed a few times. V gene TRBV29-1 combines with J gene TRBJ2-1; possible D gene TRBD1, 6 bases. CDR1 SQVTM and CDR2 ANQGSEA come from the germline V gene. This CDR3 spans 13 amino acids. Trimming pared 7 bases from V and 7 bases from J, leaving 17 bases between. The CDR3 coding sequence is TGCAGCGACAACAGGGTAAGAGGGAATGAGCAGTTCTTC. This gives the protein CSDNRVRGNEQFF.

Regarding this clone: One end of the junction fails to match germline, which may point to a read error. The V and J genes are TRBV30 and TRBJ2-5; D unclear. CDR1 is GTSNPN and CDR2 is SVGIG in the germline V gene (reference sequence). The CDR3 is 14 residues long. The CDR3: CAWSVGYGQGTQYF. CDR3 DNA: TGTGCCTGGAGTGTAGGGTATGGCCAAGGGACCCAGTACTTC. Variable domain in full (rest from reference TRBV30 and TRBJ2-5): SQTIHQWPATLVQPVGSPLSLECTVEGTSNPNLYWYRQAAGRGLQLLFYSVGIGQISSEVPQNLSASRPQDRQFILSSKKLLLSDSGFYLCAWSVGYGQGTQYFGPGTRLLVL.